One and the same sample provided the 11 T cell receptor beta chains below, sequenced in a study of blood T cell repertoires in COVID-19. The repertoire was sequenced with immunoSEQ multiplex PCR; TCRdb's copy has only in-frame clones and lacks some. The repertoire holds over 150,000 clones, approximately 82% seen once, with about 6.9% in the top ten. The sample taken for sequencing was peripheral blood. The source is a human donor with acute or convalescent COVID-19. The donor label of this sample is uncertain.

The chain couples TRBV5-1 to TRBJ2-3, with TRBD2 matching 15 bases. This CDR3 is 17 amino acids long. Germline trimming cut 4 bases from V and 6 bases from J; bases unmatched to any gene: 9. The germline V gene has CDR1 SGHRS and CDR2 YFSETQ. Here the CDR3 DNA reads TGCGCCAGCAGCCCGGCCCGAGGACTAGCGGGAGGGGATACGCAGTATTTT. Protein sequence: CASSPARGLAGGDTQYF.

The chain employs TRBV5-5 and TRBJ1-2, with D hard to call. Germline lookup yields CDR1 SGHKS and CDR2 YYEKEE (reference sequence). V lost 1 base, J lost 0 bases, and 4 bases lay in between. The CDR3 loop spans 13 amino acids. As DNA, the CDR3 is TGTGCCAGCAGCTTGTTAACTAACTATGGCTACACCTTC. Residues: CASSLLTNYGYTF.

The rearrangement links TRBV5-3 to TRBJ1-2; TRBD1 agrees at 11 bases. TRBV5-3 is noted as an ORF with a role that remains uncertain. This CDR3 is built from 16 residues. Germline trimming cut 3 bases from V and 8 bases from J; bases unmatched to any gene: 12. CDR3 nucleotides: TGTGCCAGAAGCTACTTCACGGACAGGGGGCGAGACGGCTACACCTTC. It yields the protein CARSYFTDRGRDGYTF.

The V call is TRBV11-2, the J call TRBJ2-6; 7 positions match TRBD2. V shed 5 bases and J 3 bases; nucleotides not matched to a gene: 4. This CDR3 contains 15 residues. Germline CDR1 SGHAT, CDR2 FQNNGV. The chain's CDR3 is CASSPERGGANVLTF. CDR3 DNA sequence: TGTGCCAGCAGCCCGGAGCGGGGTGGGGCCAACGTCCTGACTTTC.

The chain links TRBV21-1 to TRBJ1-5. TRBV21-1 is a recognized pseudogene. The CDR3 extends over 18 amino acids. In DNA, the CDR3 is TGTGCCAGCAGCAAAGTGCAAAGGGTATGGGAGAGGAATCAGCCCCAGCATTTT. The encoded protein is CASSKVQRVWERNQPQHF.

CDR3: CASSLLAGTQPQHF. The CDR3 bases are TGTGCCAGCAGTTTATTGGCAGGGACACAGCCCCAGCATTTT. The V gene is TRBV27, the J gene TRBJ1-5, with D possibly TRBD1 on 6 matching bases. V was cut by 1 base and J by 7 bases, with 11 bases left in between. The germline V gene encodes CDR1 MNHEY and CDR2 SMNVEV (reference sequence). This CDR3 spans 14 amino acids.

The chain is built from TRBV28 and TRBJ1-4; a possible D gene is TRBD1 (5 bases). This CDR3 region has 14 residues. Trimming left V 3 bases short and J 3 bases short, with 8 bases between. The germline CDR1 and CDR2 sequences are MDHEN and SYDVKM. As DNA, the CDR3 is TGTGCCAGCAGTTTTGACAGTTCTAATGAAAAACTGTTTTTT. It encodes CASSFDSSNEKLFF. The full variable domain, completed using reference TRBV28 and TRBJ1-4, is DVKVTQSSRYLVKRTGEKVFLECVQDMDHENMFWYRQDPGLGLRLIYFSYDVKMKEKGDIPEGYSVSREKKERFSLILESASTNQTSMYLCASSFDSSNEKLFFGSGTQLSVL.

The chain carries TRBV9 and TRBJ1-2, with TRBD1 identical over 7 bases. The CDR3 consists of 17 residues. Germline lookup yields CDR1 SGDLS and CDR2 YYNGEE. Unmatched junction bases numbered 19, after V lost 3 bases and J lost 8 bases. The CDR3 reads CASSAMTGIGNYGGYTF. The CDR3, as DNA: TGTGCCAGCAGCGCAATGACAGGGATCGGGAATTACGGAGGCTACACCTTC.

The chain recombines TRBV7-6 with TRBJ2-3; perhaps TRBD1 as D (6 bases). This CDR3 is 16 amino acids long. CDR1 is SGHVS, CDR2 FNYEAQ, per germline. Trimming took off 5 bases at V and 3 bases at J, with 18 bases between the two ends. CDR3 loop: CASSRMSRGRTDTQYF. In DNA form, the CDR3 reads TGTGCCAGCAGCCGAATGTCCAGGGGTAGGACAGATACGCAGTATTTT.

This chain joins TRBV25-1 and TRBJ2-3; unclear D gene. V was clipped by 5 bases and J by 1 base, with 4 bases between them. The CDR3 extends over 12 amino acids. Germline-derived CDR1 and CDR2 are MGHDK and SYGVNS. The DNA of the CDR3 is TGTGCCAGCAGTCCTGGCACAGATACGCAGTATTTT. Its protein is CASSPGTDTQYF.

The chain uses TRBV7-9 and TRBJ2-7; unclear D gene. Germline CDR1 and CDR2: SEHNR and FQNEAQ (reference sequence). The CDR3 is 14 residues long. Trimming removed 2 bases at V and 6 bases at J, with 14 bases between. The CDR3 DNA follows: TGTGCCAGCAGCTTACATGATCGGGTCGGCGAGCAGTACTTC. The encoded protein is CASSLHDRVGEQYF.